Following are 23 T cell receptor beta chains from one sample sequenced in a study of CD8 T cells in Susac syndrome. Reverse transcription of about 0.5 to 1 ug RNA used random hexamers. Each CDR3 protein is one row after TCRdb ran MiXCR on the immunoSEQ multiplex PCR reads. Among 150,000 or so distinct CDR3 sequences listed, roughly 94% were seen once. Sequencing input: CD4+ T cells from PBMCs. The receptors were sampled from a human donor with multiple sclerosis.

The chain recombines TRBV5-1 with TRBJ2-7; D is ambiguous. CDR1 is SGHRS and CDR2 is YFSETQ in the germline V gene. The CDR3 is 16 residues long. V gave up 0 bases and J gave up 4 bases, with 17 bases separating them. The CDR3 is CASSLAASANLYEQYF. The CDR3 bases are TGCGCCAGCAGCTTGGCGGCCAGCGCCAACCTTTACGAGCAGTACTTC. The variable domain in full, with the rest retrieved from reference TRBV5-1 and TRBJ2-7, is KAGVTQTPRYLIKTRGQQVTLSCSPISGHRSVSWYQQTPGQGLQFLFEYFSETQRNKGNFPGRFSGRQFSNSRSEMNVSTLELGDSALYLCASSLAASANLYEQYFGPGTRLTVT.

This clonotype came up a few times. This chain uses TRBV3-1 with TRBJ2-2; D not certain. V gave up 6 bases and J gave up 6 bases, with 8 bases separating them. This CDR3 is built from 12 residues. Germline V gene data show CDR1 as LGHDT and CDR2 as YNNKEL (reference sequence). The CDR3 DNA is TGTGCCAGCAGTCCAACTGCCGGGGAGCTGTTTTTT. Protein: CASSPTAGELFF.

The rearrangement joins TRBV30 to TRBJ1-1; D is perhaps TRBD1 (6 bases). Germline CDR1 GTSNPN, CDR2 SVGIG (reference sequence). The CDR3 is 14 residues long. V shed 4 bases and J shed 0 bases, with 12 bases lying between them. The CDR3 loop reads CAWNPNRVNTEAFF. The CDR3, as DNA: TGTGCCTGGAACCCAAACAGGGTGAACACTGAAGCTTTCTTT.

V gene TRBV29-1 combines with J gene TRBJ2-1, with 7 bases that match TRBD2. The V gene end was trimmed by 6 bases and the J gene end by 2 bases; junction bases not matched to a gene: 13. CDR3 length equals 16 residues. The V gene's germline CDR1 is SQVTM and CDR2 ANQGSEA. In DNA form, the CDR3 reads TGCAGCGTCCGGGGTGGCGGCGCGGGGGCCTACAATGAGCAGTTCTTC. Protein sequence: CSVRGGGAGAYNEQFF.

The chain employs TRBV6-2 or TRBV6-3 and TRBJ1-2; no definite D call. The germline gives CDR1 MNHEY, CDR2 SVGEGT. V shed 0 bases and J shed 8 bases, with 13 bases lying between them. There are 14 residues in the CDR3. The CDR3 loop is CASSYSTGMRGYTF. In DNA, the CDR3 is TGTGCCAGCAGTTACTCGACTGGGATGAGGGGCTACACCTTC.

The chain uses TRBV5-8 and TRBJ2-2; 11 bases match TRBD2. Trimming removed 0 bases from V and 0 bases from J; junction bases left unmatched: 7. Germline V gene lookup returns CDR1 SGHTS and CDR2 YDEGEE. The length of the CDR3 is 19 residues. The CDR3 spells CASSLAFASGRTNTGELFF. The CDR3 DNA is TGTGCCAGCAGCTTGGCGTTTGCTAGCGGGAGGACGAACACCGGGGAGCTGTTTTTT.

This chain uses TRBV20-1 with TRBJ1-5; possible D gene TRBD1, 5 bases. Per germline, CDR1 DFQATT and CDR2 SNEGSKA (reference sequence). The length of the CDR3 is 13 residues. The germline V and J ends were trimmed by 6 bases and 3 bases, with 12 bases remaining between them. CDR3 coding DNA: TGCAGTGCAGTAAGACAGTACAATCAGCCCCAGCATTTT. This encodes CSAVRQYNQPQHF.

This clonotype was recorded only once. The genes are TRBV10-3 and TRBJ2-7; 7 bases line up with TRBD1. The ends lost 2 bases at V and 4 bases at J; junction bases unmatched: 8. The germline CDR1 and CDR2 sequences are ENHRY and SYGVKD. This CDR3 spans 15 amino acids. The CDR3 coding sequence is TGTGCCATCAGTGAGGGGCAGACAGGGTCGTACGAGCAGTACTTC. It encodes CAISEGQTGSYEQYF.

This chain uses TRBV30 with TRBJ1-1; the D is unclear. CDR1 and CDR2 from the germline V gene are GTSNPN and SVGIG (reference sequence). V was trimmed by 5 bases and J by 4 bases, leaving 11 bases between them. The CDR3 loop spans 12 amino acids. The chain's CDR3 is CAWAREGTEAFF. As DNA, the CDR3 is TGTGCCTGGGCCCGGGAGGGCACTGAAGCTTTCTTT. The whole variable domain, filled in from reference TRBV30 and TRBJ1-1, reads SQTIHQWPATLVQPVGSPLSLECTVEGTSNPNLYWYRQAAGRGLQLLFYSVGIGQISSEVPQNLSASRPQDRQFILSSKKLLLSDSGFYLCAWAREGTEAFFGQGTRLTVV.

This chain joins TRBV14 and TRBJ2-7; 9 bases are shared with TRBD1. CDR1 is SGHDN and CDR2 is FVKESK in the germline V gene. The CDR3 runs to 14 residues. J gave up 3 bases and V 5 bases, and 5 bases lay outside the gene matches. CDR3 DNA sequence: TGTGCCAGCAGCTCGTGGGGACAGGGCTACGAGCAGTACTTC. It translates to CASSSWGQGYEQYF.

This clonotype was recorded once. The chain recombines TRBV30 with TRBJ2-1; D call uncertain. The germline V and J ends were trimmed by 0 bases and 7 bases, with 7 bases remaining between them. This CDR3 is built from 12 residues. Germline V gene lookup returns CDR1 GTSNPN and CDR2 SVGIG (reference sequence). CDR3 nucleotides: TGTGCCTGGAGTGTAAACGGGAATGAGCAGTTCTTC. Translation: CAWSVNGNEQFF. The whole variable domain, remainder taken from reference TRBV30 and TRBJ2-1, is SQTIHQWPATLVQPVGSPLSLECTVEGTSNPNLYWYRQAAGRGLQLLFYSVGIGQISSEVPQNLSASRPQDRQFILSSKKLLLSDSGFYLCAWSVNGNEQFFGPGTRLTVL.

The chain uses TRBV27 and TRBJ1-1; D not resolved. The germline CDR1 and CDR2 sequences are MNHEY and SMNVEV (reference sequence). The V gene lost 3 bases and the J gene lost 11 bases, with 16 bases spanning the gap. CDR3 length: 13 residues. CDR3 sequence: CASSLNSVATAFF. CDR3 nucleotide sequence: TGTGCCAGCAGTTTGAACAGCGTGGCGACGGCTTTCTTT.

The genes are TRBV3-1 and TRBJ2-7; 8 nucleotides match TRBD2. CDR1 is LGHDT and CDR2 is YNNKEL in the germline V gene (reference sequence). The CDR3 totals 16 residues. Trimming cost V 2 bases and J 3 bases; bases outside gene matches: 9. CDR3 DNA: TGTGCCAGCAGCCAACCTTTCGGGGGGGCGCACTACGAGCAGTACTTC. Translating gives CASSQPFGGAHYEQYF.

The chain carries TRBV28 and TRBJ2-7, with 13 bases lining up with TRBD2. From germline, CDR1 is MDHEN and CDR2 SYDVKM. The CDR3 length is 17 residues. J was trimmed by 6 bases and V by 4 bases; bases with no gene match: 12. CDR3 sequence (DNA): TGTGCCAGCAGTTCCTGGACTAGCGGGAGCACTACGGGCGAGCAGTACTTC. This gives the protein CASSSWTSGSTTGEQYF.

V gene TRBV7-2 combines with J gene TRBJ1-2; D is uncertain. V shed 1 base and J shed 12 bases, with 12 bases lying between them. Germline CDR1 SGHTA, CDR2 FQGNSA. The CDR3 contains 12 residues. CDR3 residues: CASSLDSGWNTF. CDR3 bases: TGTGCCAGCAGCTTAGATAGCGGGTGGAACACCTTC.

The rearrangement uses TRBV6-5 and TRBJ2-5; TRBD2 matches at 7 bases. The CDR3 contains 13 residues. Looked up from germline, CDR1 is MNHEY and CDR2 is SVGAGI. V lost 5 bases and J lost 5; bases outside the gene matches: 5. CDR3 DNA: TGTGCCAGCAGTCCCCGGGGAGGGGAGACCCAGTACTTC. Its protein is CASSPRGGETQYF.

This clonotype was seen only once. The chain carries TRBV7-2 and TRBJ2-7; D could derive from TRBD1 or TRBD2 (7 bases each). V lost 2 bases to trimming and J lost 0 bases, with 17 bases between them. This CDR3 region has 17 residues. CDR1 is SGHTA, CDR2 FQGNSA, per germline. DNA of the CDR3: TGTGCCAGCAGCTTACGTGGGGGGGACAGCTTCTCCTACGAGCAGTACTTC. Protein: CASSLRGGDSFSYEQYF. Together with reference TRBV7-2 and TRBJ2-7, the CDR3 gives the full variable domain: GAGVSQSPSNKVTEKGKDVELRCDPISGHTALYWYRQSLGQGLEFLIYFQGNSAPDKSGLPSDRFSAERTGGSVSTLTIQRTQQEDSAVYLCASSLRGGDSFSYEQYFGPGTRLTVT.

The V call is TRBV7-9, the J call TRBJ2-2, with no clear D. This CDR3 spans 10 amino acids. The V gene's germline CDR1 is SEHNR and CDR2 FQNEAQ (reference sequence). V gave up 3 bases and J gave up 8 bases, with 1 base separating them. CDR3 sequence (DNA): TGTGCCAGCAGCTTTGGGGAGCTGTTTTTT. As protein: CASSFGELFF.

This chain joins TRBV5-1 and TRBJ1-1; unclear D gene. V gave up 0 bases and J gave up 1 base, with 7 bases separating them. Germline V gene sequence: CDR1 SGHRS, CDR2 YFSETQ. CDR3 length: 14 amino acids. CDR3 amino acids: CASSLVRANTEAFF. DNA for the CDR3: TGCGCCAGCAGCTTGGTTCGCGCGAACACTGAAGCTTTCTTT.

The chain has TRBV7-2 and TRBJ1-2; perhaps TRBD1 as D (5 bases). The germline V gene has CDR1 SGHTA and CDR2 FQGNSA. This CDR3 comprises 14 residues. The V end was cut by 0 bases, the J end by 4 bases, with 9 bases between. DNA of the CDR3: TGTGCCAGCAGCTTAGCCGGGGACGCCTATGGCTACACCTTC. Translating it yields CASSLAGDAYGYTF.

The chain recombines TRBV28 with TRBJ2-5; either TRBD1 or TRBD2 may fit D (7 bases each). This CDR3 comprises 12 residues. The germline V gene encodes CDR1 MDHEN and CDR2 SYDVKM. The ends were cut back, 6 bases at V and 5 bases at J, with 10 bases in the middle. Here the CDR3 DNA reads TGTGCCAGCAGCCAGGGGGGGGAGACCCAGTACTTC. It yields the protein CASSQGGETQYF.

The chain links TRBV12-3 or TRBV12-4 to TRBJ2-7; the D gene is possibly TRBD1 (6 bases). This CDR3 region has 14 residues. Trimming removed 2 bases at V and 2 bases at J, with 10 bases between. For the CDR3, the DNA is TGTGCCAGCAGTTTAACGGCAGGGGCCTACGAGCAGTACTTC. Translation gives CASSLTAGAYEQYF.

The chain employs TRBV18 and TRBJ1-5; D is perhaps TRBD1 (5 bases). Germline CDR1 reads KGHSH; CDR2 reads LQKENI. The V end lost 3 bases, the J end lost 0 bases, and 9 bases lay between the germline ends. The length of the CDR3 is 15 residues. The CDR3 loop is CASSPQGDSNQPQHF. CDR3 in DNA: TGTGCCAGCTCACCTCAGGGAGATAGCAATCAGCCCCAGCATTTT.